The 10 T cell receptor beta chains presented below share a single source sample, sequenced in a study of blood T cell repertoires in COVID-19. Profiling relied on immunoSEQ multiplex PCR, and the TCRdb table lists in-frame clones only, not all of them. The sample contains 400,000 to 450,000 clones, 85% to 90% of which appear only once. The sample taken for sequencing was peripheral blood. The receptors come from a man younger than 30 with COVID-19, enrolled during active disease.

The J gene is TRBJ2-1, the V gene TRBV7-2, with D unclear. Trimming removed 8 bases at V and 4 bases at J, with 15 bases between. The CDR3 sequence is 14 residues long. Germline-derived CDR1 and CDR2 are SGHTA and FQGNSA. The CDR3 DNA is TGTGCCAGCCTTATTATGCGCCAATACAATGAGCAGTTCTTC. It codes for CASLIMRQYNEQFF.

The genes are TRBV7-9 and TRBJ1-4, with 9 bases that match TRBD1. CDR3 size: 15 residues. CDR1 is SEHNR, CDR2 FQNEAQ, per germline (reference sequence). V shed 5 bases, J shed 3 bases, and the junction held 4 bases outside the gene matches. The CDR3: CASSPDRGANEKLFF. The CDR3 nucleotides read TGTGCCAGCAGCCCAGACAGGGGGGCTAATGAAAAACTGTTTTTT.

The J gene is TRBJ1-2, the V gene TRBV19, with D possibly matching TRBD1 (5 bases). Germline V gives CDR1 LNHDA, CDR2 SQIVND (reference sequence). This CDR3 has 16 amino acids. Trimming pared 1 base from V and 4 bases from J, leaving 16 bases between. In DNA form, the CDR3 reads TGTGCCAGTAGTATAGGGGGGGACGGAGTCCTCTATGGCTACACCTTC. Translating it yields CASSIGGDGVLYGYTF.

The CDR3 region is CASSEAVYQPQHF. CDR3 sequence (DNA): TGTGCCAGCAGTGAGGCGGTCTATCAGCCCCAGCATTTT. This chain links TRBV6-1 with TRBJ1-5; no firm D call. Germline values: CDR1 MNHNS, CDR2 SASEGT. Trimming shortened V by 3 bases and J by 5 bases, and 8 bases separated the two germline ends. This CDR3 region has 13 residues.

There are a few counts of this clone. V is TRBV12-3 or TRBV12-4 and J is TRBJ2-5, with D possibly being TRBD1 (6 bases). The CDR3 runs 13 residues. The V end was cut by 4 bases, the J end by 5 bases, with 11 bases between. The CDR3 DNA sequence: TGTGCCAGCAGTTCAGGGGAGTGGGAGACCCAGTACTTC. It yields the protein CASSSGEWETQYF.

V is TRBV6-2 or TRBV6-3 and J is TRBJ1-1; 8 nucleotides match TRBD1. The CDR3 sequence is 13 residues long. The V gene's germline CDR1 is MNHEY and CDR2 SVGEGT. V dropped 5 bases and J dropped 4; count of bases not matched to a gene: 3. The CDR3 protein is CASSLTGVTEAFF. CDR3 bases: TGTGCCAGCAGTCTGACAGGGGTCACTGAAGCTTTCTTT.

This chain joins TRBV11-2 and TRBJ2-3; 7 bases are shared with TRBD2. CDR1 is SGHAT and CDR2 is FQNNGV in the germline V gene. V lost 6 bases to trimming and J lost 0 bases; unmatched junction nucleotides: 3. This CDR3 spans 14 amino acids. The DNA for the CDR3 is TGTGCCAGCAGAGCAGCGGGGAGCACAGATACGCAGTATTTT. Amino acids: CASRAAGSTDTQYF.

This clone was detected once. The chain uses TRBV5-1 and TRBJ2-5; 12 positions match TRBD2. V was pared by 4 bases and J by 5 bases, with 12 bases of the junction left unmatched. The CDR3 totals 17 residues. Germline CDR1 reads SGHRS; CDR2 reads YFSETQ. This CDR3 is CASSLGLRLAGGETQYF. CDR3 coding DNA: TGCGCCAGCAGCCTGGGGCTTAGGCTAGCGGGAGGGGAGACCCAGTACTTC.

On this clone itself: The same CDR3 arises from other DNA sequences in this sample as well. The J gene is TRBJ2-7, the V gene TRBV9; 10 bases are shared with TRBD1. Per the germline V gene, CDR1 is SGDLS and CDR2 is YYNGEE. This CDR3 is 15 amino acids long. V dropped 2 bases and J dropped 0; count of bases not matched to a gene: 2. CDR3 sequence reads: CASSVGTGASYEQYF. The CDR3 bases are TGTGCCAGCAGCGTTGGGACAGGGGCCTCCTACGAGCAGTACTTC.

This chain joins TRBV10-1 and TRBJ1-3; weak D call: TRBD1 (5 bases). The V gene's germline CDR1 is WNHNN and CDR2 SYGVQD (reference sequence). Trimming pared 5 bases from V and 2 bases from J, leaving 7 bases between. CDR3 length: 13 amino acids. CDR3 loop: CASSSGTGNTIYF. CDR3 nucleotides: TGCGCCAGCAGTTCAGGGACTGGAAACACCATATATTTT.